Included here is one TCR beta chain sequence, with context. V was shortened by 2 bases and J by 6 bases, with 12 bases between the two germline ends. The germline V gene has CDR1 SGHAT and CDR2 FQNNGV. This CDR3 is 14 amino acids long. As it was prepared, the TCRbeta library received unique molecular identifiers. One entry per CDR3 protein results from TCRdb running MiXCR on the PCR reads. The sample carries 190,000 or so distinct CDR3 sequences, about 6.3% recorded once. The data originate from a study of T-cell reconstitution after alpha-beta-depleted transplantation in children. The receptor was isolated from a human donor who donated a stem cell graft to a child with Wiskott-Aldrich syndrome. The rearrangement links TRBV11-2 to TRBJ2-3; no clear D gene. The specimen comprised PBMCs from the stem cell graft donor, sampled from the stem cell graft. This chain's CDR3 is CASSLRPLRDTQYF. The DNA for the CDR3 is TGTGCCAGCAGCTTAAGACCCCTTCGGGATACGCAGTATTTT.